This T cell receptor (beta chain) appears in the sequencing data of a study of T cells expressing NK-cell markers. Overall study: It was from sorted CD3+CD56+NKG2C+, CD3+CD56+NKG2C- and CD3+CD56-NKG2C+ T cells that TCR beta repertoires came.

The CDR3 has 16 amino acids. Germline V gene lookup returns CDR1 KGHDR and CDR2 SFDVKD. TCRdb reprocessed the 5' RACE reads; each CDR3 protein has one entry and no DNA is given. Seen in this sample are about 260,000 distinct CDR3 sequences; the ten most common clones hold around 0.4%. This rearrangement joins TRBV24-1 to TRBJ2-2; TCRdb gives TRBD1 as the D gene, but with no DNA this cannot be confirmed. The sample was blood T cells: a sorted CD56 or NKG2C T cell subset, CD4+ or CD8+ T cells, or bulk PBMC T cells (not recorded which). This clonotype was obtained from a man aged 18 to 29 in good health. This CDR3 reads CATSATGTGNTGELFF.